This T cell receptor beta chain was sequenced during a study of monozygotic twins with inflammatory bowel disease (dated by TCRdb to about 2019). Background on the whole study: In total, around 30 monozygotic twin pairs made up the full study: 19 Danish pairs, all IBD-discordant, plus nine German pairs, of which four were IBD-concordant and five were IBD-discordant. The search for disease-associated traits relied mainly on comparing, within discordant pairs, IBD patients with their genetically identical healthy co-twins. Each individual had, on average, about 151 000 unique TCRalpha sequences and 181 000 unique TCRbeta sequences available for analysis. General study outcomes and caveats: Compared with healthy twins, IBD patients had fewer clonotypes in common with other individuals, a difference most pronounced in patients showing signs of disease activity. A decrease in TCRbeta repertoire diversity, as measured by inverse Simpson index, was observed in IBD patients compared with their healthy co-twins. Distinction between different T cell subtypes could not be achieved in the analysis. Because patients were on differing immunosuppressive treatments, the repertoires may have picked up extra background noise and inter-individual variability. The results gave no support for a single strong signal or clonotype linked to IBD. Repertoire similarity did not differ between concordant and discordant twins, possibly due to limited statistical power.

Libraries were prepared through 5' RACE. Preparation of each TCR library used approximately 3.5 ug of total RNA. For each sample, cDNA synthesis with SMARTScribe reverse transcriptase was split into eight separate reactions. During cDNA synthesis, template switching was used to introduce unique molecular identifiers that contained a 6-nucleotide sample barcode. TCRalpha and TCRbeta cDNA was amplified by two nested PCRs of 16 and 9 cycles, with bead purification after each PCR. Before amplification, the cDNA was treated with uracil DNA-glycosylase and purified using the QIAquick PCR purification kit. In the second PCR, Illumina TruSeq-compatible adapters and sample-specific barcodes were added. Library quality and concentration were assessed using TapeStation and Qubit, and roughly 5 ng of each library was pooled. Pooled libraries were sequenced on an Illumina HiSeq2500 single-index Rapid Run with 2 x 100 bp reads and custom sequencing primers. The original pipeline was this. MiGEC version 1.2.6 was used for UMI-based consensus assembly, which corrected PCR and sequencing errors. V(D)J alignment, clonotype assembly and CDR3 extraction were performed with MiXCR version 2.1.1. Normalisation of gene usage, clonotype sharing and MAIT/NKT TCR abundance was achieved by analysing the top 1000, 10 000 and 20 000 clonotypes per sample. Diversity was computed as the inverse Simpson index with the vegan R package after downsampling to 27 000 UMIs. Paired Mann-Whitney U tests were applied to discordant twin pairs, with Benjamini-Hochberg correction for multiple testing. Following TCRdb reprocessing, every CDR3 protein sequence forms one entry, and DNA is not provided. The V and J calls and clone size come from TCRdb's table, not from the authors' own analysis. The sample's clone listing holds approximately 400,000 distinct CDR3 sequences. The top ten clonotypes cover 2.4% of the sample.

A roughly 2.5 ml peripheral blood sample was drawn into PAXgene tubes per donor and stored at -80°C. Without T cell sorting, total RNA was isolated from whole blood using the PAXgene blood miRNA kit on an automated QIAcube. Peripheral blood from monozygotic twin pairs, either concordant or discordant for inflammatory bowel disease, underwent deep TCRalpha and TCRbeta repertoire profiling that used unique molecular barcoding. For every twin pair, smoking habits were documented, and each individual was categorised as a current, former or never smoker. Points on this clonotype: The target of this receptor is not known.

From the germline V gene (reference sequence), CDR1 is DFQATT and CDR2 is SNEGSKA. The CDR3 measures 16 amino acids from cysteine to phenylalanine. DNA is not on record. The sequence joins TRBV20-1 to TRBJ2-3; as DNA is missing, the TRBD1 call by TCRdb cannot be tested. The clonotype originates from a human donor with ulcerative colitis or Crohn's disease, or a healthy co-twin of an affected twin (not recorded which). The sequenced sample was blood. The CDR3 protein: CSASDLGGVRTDTQYF.